The 4 T cell receptor beta chains below were found in one sample sequenced in a study of T cells in Graves' hyperthyroidism and ophthalmopathy. Amplification targeted TCR beta CDR3 regions from RNA transcripts. In the first-round RT-PCR of the TCR CDR3, the HTBI primer set was used. TCRdb recomputed calls from the multiplex PCR reads with MiXCR, one row per CDR3 protein. This sample yields 300,000 to 400,000 distinct CDR3 sequences, of which about 18% are seen a single time; 35% to 45% belongs to the top ten. What was sequenced was blood. The receptors were sampled from a man between 18 and 29 years old with Graves' ophthalmopathy.

This clonotype was counted a few times. The J gene is TRBJ2-1, the V gene TRBV28; D possibly matches TRBD1 or TRBD2 (6 bases each). Germline loops: CDR1 MDHEN, CDR2 SYDVKM. The CDR3 is 16 residues long. Trimming removed 5 bases at V and 6 bases at J, with 20 bases between. The CDR3 bases are TGTGCCAGCAGTCAACCCCGGGGGCCGGCTTTCAATGAGCAGTTCTTC. Amino acid sequence: CASSQPRGPAFNEQFF.

This clonotype was counted many times. The chain couples TRBV6-5 to TRBJ2-2, with D perhaps matching TRBD1 or TRBD2 (6 bases each). The CDR3 covers 16 residues. Germline lookup yields CDR1 MNHEY and CDR2 SVGAGI. V lost 0 bases, J lost 0 bases, and 8 bases lay in between. CDR3 region: CASSYSGGANTGELFF. The CDR3 region has the DNA TGTGCCAGCAGTTACTCGGGGGGCGCGAACACCGGGGAGCTGTTTTTT.

This clonotype has just a few counts. The junction does not match germline at one end; this may be a read error. The chain carries TRBV10-3 and TRBJ1-1, with no clear D. This CDR3 is built from 12 residues. Looked up from germline, CDR1 is ENHRY and CDR2 is SYGVKD. In DNA, the CDR3 is TGTGCCATTGGACTTCCGAACACTGGAGCTTTCTTT. Protein product: CAIGLPNTGAFF.

CDR3 region: CASSQDRGDYNSPLHF. The DNA of the CDR3 is TGTGCCAGCAGCCAAGATAGGGGAGACTATAATTCACCCCTCCACTTT. This chain connects TRBV4-2 to TRBJ1-6, with D tentatively TRBD1 (5 bases). The V gene lost 0 bases and the J gene lost 3 bases, with 9 bases spanning the gap. From germline, CDR1 is LGHNA and CDR2 YNFKEQ. This CDR3 has 16 amino acids.